Listed below are T cell receptor beta chains from one sample, sequenced in a study of blood T cell repertoires in COVID-19. Repertoires were generated with immunoSEQ multiplex PCR, while TCRdb's copy carries only in-frame clones and drops some. This sample has some 200,000 clones; 65% to 90% occur once, and the top ten carry approximately 2.3%. Sequencing was done on a sample of peripheral blood. These receptors originate from a woman between 70 and 85 years old with COVID-19, enrolled during active disease. Both conserved end residues are part of each CDR3.

v_call: TRBV7-6; cdr3_aa: CASSPRQGRENYGYTF
v_call: TRBV29-1; cdr3_aa: CSVETGNYGYTF
v_call: TRBV6-2/TRBV6-3; cdr3_aa: CASSYLAGGQFF
v_call: TRBV30; cdr3_aa: CAWSPGQNYGYTF
v_call: TRBV7-2; cdr3_aa: CASSFQGVNTEAFF
v_call: TRBV19; cdr3_aa: CASSGETSGFIQETQYF
v_call: TRBV5-4; cdr3_aa: CASSPGLAGGLSNEQFF
v_call: TRBV5-5; cdr3_aa: CASSLFIGSYEQYF
v_call: TRBV10-2; cdr3_aa: CASSESPEGVPNQPQHF
v_call: TRBV11-3; cdr3_aa: CASSFGGTANTDTQYF
v_call: TRBV7-2; cdr3_aa: CASSLVSGGAESTDTQYF
v_call: TRBV11-1; cdr3_aa: CASSLDGGIGEQFF
v_call: TRBV2; cdr3_aa: CAGGETQYF
v_call: TRBV30; cdr3_aa: CAWSRDRGNQPQHF
v_call: TRBV11-3; cdr3_aa: CASNSDRGLTDTQYF
v_call: TRBV4-3; cdr3_aa: CASSQSSYGYTF
v_call: TRBV12-3/TRBV12-4; cdr3_aa: CASSFGLNEKLFF
v_call: TRBV27; cdr3_aa: CATALGGKINEQFF
v_call: TRBV25-1; cdr3_aa: CASSVFAGNTEAFF
v_call: TRBV5-1; cdr3_aa: CASSSLHLAGVIHEQYF
v_call: TRBV19; cdr3_aa: CASSIGGGKGYTF
v_call: TRBV6-6; cdr3_aa: CASSYWTGENTEAFF
v_call: TRBV5-6; cdr3_aa: CASSSIRDWADEQFF
v_call: TRBV4-2; cdr3_aa: CASSPLTSGGTDTQYF
v_call: TRBV2; cdr3_aa: CASRKTGVNQPQHF
v_call: TRBV19; cdr3_aa: CASSGGQIGDTQYF
v_call: TRBV3-1/TRBV3-2; cdr3_aa: CASSQLGGDNYGYTF
v_call: TRBV5-1; cdr3_aa: CASSLGQGIHEQYF
v_call: TRBV29-1; cdr3_aa: CSAQTGGLNTEAFF
v_call: TRBV30; cdr3_aa: CAWAYRGRVPHEQFF